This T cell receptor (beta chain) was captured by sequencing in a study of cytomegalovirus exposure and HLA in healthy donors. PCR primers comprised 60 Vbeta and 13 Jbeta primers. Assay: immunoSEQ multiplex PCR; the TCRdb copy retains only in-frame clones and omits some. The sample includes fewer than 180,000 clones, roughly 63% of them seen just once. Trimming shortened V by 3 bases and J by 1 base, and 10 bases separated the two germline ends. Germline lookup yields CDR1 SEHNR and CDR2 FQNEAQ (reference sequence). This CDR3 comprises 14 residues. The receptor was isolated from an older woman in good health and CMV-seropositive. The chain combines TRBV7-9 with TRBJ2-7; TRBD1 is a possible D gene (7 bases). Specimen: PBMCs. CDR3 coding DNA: TGTGCCAGCAGCTTGGGGGGACAGTCCTACGAGCAGTACTTC. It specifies CASSLGGQSYEQYF.